This entry lists 10 T cell receptor beta chains sequenced from one sample in a study of monozygotic twins with inflammatory bowel disease. From its re-call of the 5' RACE reads, TCRdb lists each CDR3 protein once, without DNA. This sample lists fewer than 550,000 distinct CDR3 sequences; its ten largest clones have roughly 2.2%. The sequencing input was blood. The source of these receptors is a human donor with ulcerative colitis or Crohn's disease, or a healthy co-twin of an affected twin (not recorded which).

V usage is TRBV20-1 and J usage is TRBJ2-2; absent DNA, TCRdb's TRBD1 call cannot be checked. This CDR3 contains 14 residues. Germline values: CDR1 DFQATT, CDR2 SNEGSKA (reference sequence). This chain's CDR3 is CSASWGVDTGELFF.

The CDR3: CASSLGPVNQPQHF. The chain is built from TRBV6-2 or TRBV6-3 and TRBJ1-5. Looked up from germline, CDR1 is MNHEY and CDR2 is SVGEGT. This CDR3 has 14 amino acids.

The chain's CDR3 is CASSLAAGRSEKLFF. V is TRBV5-1 and J is TRBJ1-4. Germline V gene lookup returns CDR1 SGHRS and CDR2 YFSETQ. This CDR3 contains 15 residues.

This chain uses TRBV7-2 with TRBJ1-1; TCRdb picks TRBD1, but there is no DNA to check that call. This CDR3 has 14 amino acids. Germline CDR1 and CDR2: SGHTA and FQGNSA. The CDR3 sequence is CANSLRQLNTEAFF. Using reference TRBV7-2 and TRBJ1-1 for the parts outside the CDR3, the full variable domain is GAGVSQSPSNKVTEKGKDVELRCDPISGHTALYWYRQSLGQGLEFLIYFQGNSAPDKSGLPSDRFSAERTGGSVSTLTIQRTQQEDSAVYLCANSLRQLNTEAFFGQGTRLTVV.

The chain carries TRBV7-2 and TRBJ2-5; with no DNA, the TCRdb D assignment of TRBD1 cannot be verified. This CDR3 has 13 residues. Germline V gene lookup returns CDR1 SGHTA and CDR2 FQGNSA. CDR3 loop: CASSSQGDGTQYF.

V is TRBV2 and J is TRBJ2-7; TCRdb selects TRBD1, and the lack of DNA leaves this call unchecked. CDR3 size: 12 residues. The germline V gene encodes CDR1 SNHLY and CDR2 FYNNEI. The CDR3 spells CASSRDSGEQYF.

V usage is TRBV12-3 or TRBV12-4 and J usage is TRBJ2-3; TCRdb's assignment of TRBD2 cannot be checked, as there is no DNA. The CDR3 has 18 amino acids. The chain's CDR3 is CASSFRGSGSRSTDTQYF.

The J gene is TRBJ1-5, the V gene TRBV19. Germline values: CDR1 LNHDA, CDR2 SQIVND (reference sequence). CDR3 length: 14 amino acids. CDR3 in amino acids: CASSPYLEGQPQHF.

The chain uses TRBV5-1 and TRBJ1-1. This CDR3 is 15 amino acids long. Germline V CDR1 and CDR2: SGHRS, YFSETQ. CDR3: CASSYIGGLNTEAFF.

The chain employs TRBV3-1 and TRBJ1-1; the TCRdb call, TRBD1, lacks DNA for checking. This CDR3 spans 13 amino acids. Germline assignment: CDR1 LGHDT and CDR2 YNNKEL (reference sequence). CDR3 sequence: CASTQGAPTEAFF.